This TCR beta chain was sequenced during a study of blood T cells in healthy people across ages. It was with a sample-barcoded 5' primer and a J-beta primer mix that a second PCR of roughly 6 to 11 cycles was run. TCRdb re-derived calls from the 5' RACE reads in MiXCR, one entry per CDR3 protein. The sample records 1.5 million to 2 million distinct CDR3 sequences, approximately 30% being singletons. CDR1 SNHLY and CDR2 FYNNEI come from the germline V gene. With 6 bases removed from V and 8 bases from J, the gap between germline ends came to 16 bases. The CDR3 has 13 amino acids. The specimen was blood. The receptor was isolated from a woman aged 25 to 39 in good health. J is TRBJ2-5 and V is TRBV2; D is unclear. In nucleotides, the CDR3 is TGTGCCAGCAGCCCGGCTCCCCCGGGTACCCAGTACTTC. Protein: CASSPAPPGTQYF.